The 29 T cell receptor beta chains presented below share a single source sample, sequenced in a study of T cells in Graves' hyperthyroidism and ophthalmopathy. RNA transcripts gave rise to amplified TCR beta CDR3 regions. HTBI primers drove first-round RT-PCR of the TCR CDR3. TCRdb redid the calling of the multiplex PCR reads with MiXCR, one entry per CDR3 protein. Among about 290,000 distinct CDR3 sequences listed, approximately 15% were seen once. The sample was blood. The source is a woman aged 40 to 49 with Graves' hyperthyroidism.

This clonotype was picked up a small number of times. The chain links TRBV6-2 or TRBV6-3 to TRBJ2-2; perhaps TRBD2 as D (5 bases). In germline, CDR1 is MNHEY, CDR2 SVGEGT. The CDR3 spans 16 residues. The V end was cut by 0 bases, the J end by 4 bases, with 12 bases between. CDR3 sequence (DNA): TGTGCCAGCAGTTACTCGATGGCGGGCCCCACCGGGGAGCTGTTTTTT. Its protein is CASSYSMAGPTGELFF.

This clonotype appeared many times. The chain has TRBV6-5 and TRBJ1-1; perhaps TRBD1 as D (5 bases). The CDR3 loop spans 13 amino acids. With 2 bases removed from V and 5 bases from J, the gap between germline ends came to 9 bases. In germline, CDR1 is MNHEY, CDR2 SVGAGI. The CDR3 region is CASSYGAATEAFF. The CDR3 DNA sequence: TGTGCCAGCAGTTACGGGGCGGCGACTGAAGCTTTCTTT.

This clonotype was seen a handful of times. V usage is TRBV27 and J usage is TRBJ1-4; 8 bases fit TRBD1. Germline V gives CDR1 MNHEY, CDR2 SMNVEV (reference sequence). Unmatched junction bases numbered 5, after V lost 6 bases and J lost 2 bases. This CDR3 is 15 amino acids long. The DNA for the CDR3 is TGTGCCAGCAGGGCACGGACAGGGACTAATGAAAAACTGTTTTTT. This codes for CASRARTGTNEKLFF.

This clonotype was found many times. The CDR3 protein is CASSPPRGDRSEQFF. The DNA for the CDR3 is TGTGCCAGCAGTCCCCCAAGGGGTGATCGGAGTGAGCAGTTCTTC. The chain recombines TRBV12-3 or TRBV12-4 with TRBJ2-1; D may be TRBD1 (5 bases). CDR3 length equals 15 residues. Trimming left V 5 bases short and J 9 bases short, with 20 bases between.

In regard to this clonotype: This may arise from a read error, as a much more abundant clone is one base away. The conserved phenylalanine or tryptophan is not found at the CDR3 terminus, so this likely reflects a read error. The CDR3 here is CASSWRGPYNEQFL. CDR3 sequence (DNA): TGTGCCAGCAGTTGGAGGGGGCCCTACAATGAGCAGTTCCTC. J is TRBJ2-1 and V is TRBV12-3 or TRBV12-4; a possible D gene is TRBD1 (7 bases). Trimming shortened V by 4 bases and J by 2 bases, and 9 bases separated the two germline ends. The CDR3 runs to 14 residues.

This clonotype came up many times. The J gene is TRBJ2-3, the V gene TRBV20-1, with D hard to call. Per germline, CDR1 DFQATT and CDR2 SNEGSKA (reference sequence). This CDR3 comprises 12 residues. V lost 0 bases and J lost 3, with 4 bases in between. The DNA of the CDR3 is TGCAGTGCTAGAGAAGGAACAGATACGCAGTATTTT. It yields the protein CSAREGTDTQYF.

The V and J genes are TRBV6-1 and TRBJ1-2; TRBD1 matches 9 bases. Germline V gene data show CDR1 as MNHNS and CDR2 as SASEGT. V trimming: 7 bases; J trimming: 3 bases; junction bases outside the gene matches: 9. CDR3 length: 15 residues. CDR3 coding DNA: TGTGCCAGCACGGCCCCGGGACAGGGCTACTATGGCTACACCTTC. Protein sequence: CASTAPGQGYYGYTF.

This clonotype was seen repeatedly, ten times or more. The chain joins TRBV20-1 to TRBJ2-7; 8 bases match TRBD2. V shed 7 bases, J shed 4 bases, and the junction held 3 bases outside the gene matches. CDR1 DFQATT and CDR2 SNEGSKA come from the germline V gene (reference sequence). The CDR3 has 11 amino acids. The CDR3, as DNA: TGCAGTGGGGCTAGCGGGTACGAGCAGTACTTC. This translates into CSGASGYEQYF.

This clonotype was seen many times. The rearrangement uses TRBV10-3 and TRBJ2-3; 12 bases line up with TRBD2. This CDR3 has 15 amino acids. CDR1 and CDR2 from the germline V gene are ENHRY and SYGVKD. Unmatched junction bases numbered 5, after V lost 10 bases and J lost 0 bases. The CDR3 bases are TGTGCCACCGGGACTAGCGGGTCTAGCACAGATACGCAGTATTTT. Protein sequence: CATGTSGSSTDTQYF.

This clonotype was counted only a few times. Here the CDR3 reads CASSYGSGSPREQYF. In DNA form, the CDR3 reads TGTGCCAGCAGCTATGGTAGCGGGAGCCCTCGCGAGCAGTACTTC. The chain has TRBV13 and TRBJ2-7; 9 bases agree with TRBD2. This CDR3 has 15 residues. V was pared by 4 bases and J by 6 bases, with 10 bases of the junction left unmatched. CDR1 and CDR2 from the germline V gene are PRHDT and FYEKMQ (reference sequence).

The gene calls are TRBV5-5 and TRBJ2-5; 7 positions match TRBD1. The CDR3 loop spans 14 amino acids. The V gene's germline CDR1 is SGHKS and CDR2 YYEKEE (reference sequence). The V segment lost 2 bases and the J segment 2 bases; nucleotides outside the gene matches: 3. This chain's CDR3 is CASSFPGQQETQYF. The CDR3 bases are TGTGCCAGCAGCTTCCCGGGACAGCAAGAGACCCAGTACTTC.

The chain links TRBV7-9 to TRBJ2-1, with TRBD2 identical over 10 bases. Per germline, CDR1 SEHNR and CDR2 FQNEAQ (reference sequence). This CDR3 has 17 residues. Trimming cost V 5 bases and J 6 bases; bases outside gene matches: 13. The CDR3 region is CASSRLGGLAAINEQFF. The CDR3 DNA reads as TGTGCCAGCAGCCGTCTTGGAGGACTAGCGGCGATCAATGAGCAGTTCTTC.

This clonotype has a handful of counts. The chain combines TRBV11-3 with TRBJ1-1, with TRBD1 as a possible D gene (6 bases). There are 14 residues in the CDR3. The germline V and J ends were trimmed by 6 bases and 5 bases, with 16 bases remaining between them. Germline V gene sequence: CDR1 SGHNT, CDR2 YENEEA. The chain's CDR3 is CASRPLEGGTEAFF. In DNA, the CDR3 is TGTGCCAGCAGGCCCCTTGAGGGGGGAACTGAAGCTTTCTTT. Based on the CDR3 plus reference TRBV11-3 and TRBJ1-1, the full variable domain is EAGVVQSPRYKIIEKKQPVAFWCNPISGHNTLYWYLQNLGQGPELLIRYENEEAVDDSQLPKDRFSAERLKGVDSTLKIQPAELGDSAVYLCASRPLEGGTEAFFGQGTRLTVV.

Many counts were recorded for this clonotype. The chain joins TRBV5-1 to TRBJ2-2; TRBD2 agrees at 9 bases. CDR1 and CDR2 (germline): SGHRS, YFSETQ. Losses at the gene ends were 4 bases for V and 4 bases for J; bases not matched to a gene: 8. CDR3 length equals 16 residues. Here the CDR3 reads CASSPTGREGTGELFF. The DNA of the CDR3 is TGCGCCAGCAGCCCTACGGGGCGGGAGGGCACCGGGGAGCTGTTTTTT.

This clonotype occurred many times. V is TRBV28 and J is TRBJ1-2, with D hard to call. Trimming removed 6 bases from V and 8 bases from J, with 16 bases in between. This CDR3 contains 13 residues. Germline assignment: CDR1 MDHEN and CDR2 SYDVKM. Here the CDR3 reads CASSIVAGRGYTF. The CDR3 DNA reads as TGTGCCAGCAGCATAGTGGCGGGTAGAGGCTACACCTTC.

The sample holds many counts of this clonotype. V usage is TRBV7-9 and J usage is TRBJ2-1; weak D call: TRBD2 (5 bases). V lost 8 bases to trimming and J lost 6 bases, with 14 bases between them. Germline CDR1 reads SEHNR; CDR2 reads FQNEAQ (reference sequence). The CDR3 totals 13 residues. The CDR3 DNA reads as TGTGCCAGCCTTATCGGTGGGAGCAATGAGCAGTTCTTC. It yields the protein CASLIGGSNEQFF.

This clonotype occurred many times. CDR3: CASSLSRVGDYEQYF. The DNA of the CDR3 is TGTGCCAGCAGTTTATCTCGGGTAGGGGACTACGAGCAGTACTTC. V is TRBV28 and J is TRBJ2-7; a possible D gene is TRBD1 (5 bases). The length of the CDR3 is 15 residues. CDR1 MDHEN and CDR2 SYDVKM come from the germline V gene. Between the trimmed V and J ends, which lost 1 base and 3 bases, there was a span of 13 bases.

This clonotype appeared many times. CDR3 protein: CAISETRASEQFF. The CDR3 DNA sequence: TGTGCCATCAGTGAGACGAGGGCTAGTGAGCAGTTCTTC. The chain links TRBV10-3 to TRBJ2-1, with a weak D call TRBD2 (5 bases). The V gene lost 2 bases and the J gene lost 9 bases, with 11 bases spanning the gap. Per germline, CDR1 ENHRY and CDR2 SYGVKD. This CDR3 region has 13 residues.

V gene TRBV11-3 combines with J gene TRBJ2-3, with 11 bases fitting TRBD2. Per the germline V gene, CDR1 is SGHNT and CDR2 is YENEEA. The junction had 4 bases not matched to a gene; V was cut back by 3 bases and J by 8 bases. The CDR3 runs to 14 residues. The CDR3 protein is CASSFRLAGSTQYF. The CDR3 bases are TGTGCCAGCAGCTTTAGACTAGCGGGAAGTACGCAGTATTTT.

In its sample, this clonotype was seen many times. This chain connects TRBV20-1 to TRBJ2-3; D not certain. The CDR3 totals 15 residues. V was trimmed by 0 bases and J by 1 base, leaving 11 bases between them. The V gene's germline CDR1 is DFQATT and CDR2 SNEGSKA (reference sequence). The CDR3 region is CSARDPITGTDTQYF. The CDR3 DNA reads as TGCAGTGCTAGAGATCCGATAACGGGCACAGATACGCAGTATTTT.

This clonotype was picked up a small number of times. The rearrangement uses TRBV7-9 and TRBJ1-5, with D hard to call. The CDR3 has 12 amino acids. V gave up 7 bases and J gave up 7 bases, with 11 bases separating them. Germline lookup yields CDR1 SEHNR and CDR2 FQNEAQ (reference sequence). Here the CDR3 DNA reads TGTGCCAGCACCTTCGGATCCCAGCCCCAGCATTTT. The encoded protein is CASTFGSQPQHF.

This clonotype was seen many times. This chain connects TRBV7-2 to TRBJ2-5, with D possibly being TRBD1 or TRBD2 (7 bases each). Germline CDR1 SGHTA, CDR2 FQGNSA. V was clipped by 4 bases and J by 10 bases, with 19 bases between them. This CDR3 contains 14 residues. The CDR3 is CASSSTRDSGVQYF. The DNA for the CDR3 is TGTGCCAGCAGCTCCACCCGGGACAGCGGGGTCCAGTACTTC.

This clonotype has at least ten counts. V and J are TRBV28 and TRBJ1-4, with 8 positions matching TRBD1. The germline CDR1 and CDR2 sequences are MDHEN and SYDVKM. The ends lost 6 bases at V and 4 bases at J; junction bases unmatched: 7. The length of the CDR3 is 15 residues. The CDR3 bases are TGTGCCAGCAGGGAATCGACAGGGGTTAATGAAAAACTGTTTTTT. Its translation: CASRESTGVNEKLFF.

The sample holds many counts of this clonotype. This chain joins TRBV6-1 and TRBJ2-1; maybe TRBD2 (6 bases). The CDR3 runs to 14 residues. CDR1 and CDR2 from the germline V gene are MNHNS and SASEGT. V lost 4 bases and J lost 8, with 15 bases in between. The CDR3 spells CASSGEREYDEQFF. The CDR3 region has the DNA TGTGCCAGCAGTGGGGAACGGGAGTATGATGAGCAGTTCTTC.

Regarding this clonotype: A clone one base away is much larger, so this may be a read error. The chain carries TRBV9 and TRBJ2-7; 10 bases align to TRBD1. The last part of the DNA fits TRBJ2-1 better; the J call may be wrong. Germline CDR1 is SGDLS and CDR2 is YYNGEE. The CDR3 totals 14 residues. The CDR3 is CASSRDRGSYEQFF. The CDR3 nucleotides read TGTGCCAGCAGCCGGGACAGGGGCTCCTACGAGCAGTTCTTC.

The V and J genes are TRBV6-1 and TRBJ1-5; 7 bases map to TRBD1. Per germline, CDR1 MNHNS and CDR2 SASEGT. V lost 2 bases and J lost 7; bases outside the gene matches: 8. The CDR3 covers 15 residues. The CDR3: CASSELQGREQPQHF. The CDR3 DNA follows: TGTGCCAGCAGTGAACTACAGGGGAGAGAGCAGCCCCAGCATTTT.

CDR3: CASSLLSLVSGWNTGELFF. CDR3 in DNA: TGTGCCAGCAGCTTGTTGTCCCTAGTGAGCGGGTGGAACACCGGGGAGCTGTTTTTT. The genes are TRBV7-9 and TRBJ2-2; D is perhaps TRBD2 (6 bases). The V gene lost 3 bases and the J gene lost 1 base, with 21 bases spanning the gap. Looked up from germline, CDR1 is SEHNR and CDR2 is FQNEAQ (reference sequence). The CDR3 has 19 residues.

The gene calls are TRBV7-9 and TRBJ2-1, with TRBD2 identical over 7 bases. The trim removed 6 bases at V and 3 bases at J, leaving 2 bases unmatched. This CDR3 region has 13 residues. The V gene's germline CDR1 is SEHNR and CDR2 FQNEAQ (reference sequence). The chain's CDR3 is CASRGGSYNEQFF. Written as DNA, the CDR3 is TGTGCCAGCAGGGGCGGGAGCTACAATGAGCAGTTCTTC.

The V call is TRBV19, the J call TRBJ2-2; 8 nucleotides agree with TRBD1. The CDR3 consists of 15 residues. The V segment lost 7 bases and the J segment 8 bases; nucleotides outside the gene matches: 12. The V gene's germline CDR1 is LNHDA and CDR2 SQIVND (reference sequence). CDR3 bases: TGTGCCAGTACGCAGGGGGACAGGCGGAGAGGGGAGCTGTTTTTT. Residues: CASTQGDRRRGELFF.